This T cell receptor beta chain appears in the sequencing data of a study of pediatric ulcerative colitis. The CDR3 is made up of 15 amino acids. CDR1 SGDLS and CDR2 YYNGEE come from the germline V gene. Trimming at V came to 2 bases and at J to 2 bases, leaving 4 bases not matched to a gene. Study findings and constraints: No controls had the two rectal clonotypes shared by ulcerative colitis patients.

This clone showed up just a few times. Its target is not known. Some clones are missing from TCRdb's copy, which holds only in-frame ones; the method was immunoSEQ multiplex PCR. The repertoire holds about 22,000 clones, over 60% seen once, with around a sixth in the top ten. During colonoscopy, one to two rectal pinch biopsies were collected. The sequencing input was gut tissue. The chain links TRBV9 to TRBJ2-7; the match to TRBD2 covers 10 bases. The TCR comes from a boy aged 10-17 years with severe ulcerative colitis. The CDR3 loop is CASSVLAGGTYEQYF. In DNA form, the CDR3 reads TGTGCCAGCAGCGTTTTAGCGGGGGGCACCTACGAGCAGTACTTC.